These 3 T cell receptor beta chains came from one sample sequenced in a study of T cell repertoires in cytomegalovirus infection. TCRdb ran MiXCR on the reads and lists one entry per CDR3 protein. The sample records some 800,000 distinct CDR3 sequences, 30% to 35% being singletons. The antigens for these receptors are not known. The sequencing used cultured CD8+ T cells from PBMCs, collected from culture after CMV antigen stimulation. All receptors derive from a human donor in good health (CMV status not recorded). Some clones in this sample may be carry-over from other donors' samples.

This clonotype was detected ten times or more. The V gene is TRBV7-6, the J gene TRBJ2-1; unclear D gene. Germline V gene sequence: CDR1 SGHVS, CDR2 FNYEAQ. Trimming pared 4 bases from V and 0 bases from J, leaving 7 bases between. The CDR3 extends over 14 amino acids. The CDR3 is CASSSMGSYNEQFF. CDR3 bases: TGTGCCAGCAGCTCCATGGGCTCCTACAATGAGCAGTTCTTC.

The chain has TRBV7-9 and TRBJ2-3; 7 bases fit TRBD1. The CDR3 runs 14 residues. The J segment lost 2 bases and the V segment lost 6 bases, leaving 5 bases of the junction unmatched. The V gene's germline CDR1 is SEHNR and CDR2 FQNEAQ (reference sequence). CDR3 region: CASRTTGFTDTQYF. CDR3 DNA: TGTGCCAGCAGGACGACAGGGTTCACAGATACGCAGTATTTT.

The chain's CDR3 is CASSWGGEEQYV. The DNA of the CDR3 is TGTGCCAGCAGCTGGGGGGGGGAGGAGCAGTACGTC. This chain uses TRBV5-6 with TRBJ2-7; 7 bases map to TRBD2. Per germline, CDR1 SGHDT and CDR2 YYEEEE. Trimming took 3 bases from V and 7 from J; bases not matched to a gene: 4. The CDR3 spans 12 residues.